This TCR beta chain was found in a study of T cells in Graves' hyperthyroidism and ophthalmopathy. Study-level results: Ophthalmopathy was told apart from stable hyperthyroidism by a 13 V-J model. Blood shared most expanded thyroid clonotypes above 0.001.

This clonotype was picked up many times. The antigen remains unidentified. Germline CDR1 reads DFQATT; CDR2 reads SNEGSKA (reference sequence). Trimming left V 5 bases short and J 6 bases short, with 11 bases between. The CDR3 loop spans 11 amino acids. The source material, RNA transcripts, was used to amplify TCR beta CDR3 regions. The primer set for the first-round RT-PCR of the TCR CDR3 was HTBI. TCRdb analysed the multiplex PCR reads with MiXCR anew, one entry per CDR3 protein. The table shows hundreds of thousands of distinct CDR3 sequences, with about a sixth occurring only once. Sequencing was carried out using blood. The source is a woman aged 18-30 years with Graves' hyperthyroidism. The chain uses TRBV20-1 and TRBJ2-7, with D perhaps matching TRBD2 (6 bases). The CDR3 region is CSALTGGEQYF. In DNA form, the CDR3 reads TGCAGTGCTCTAACCGGGGGCGAGCAGTACTTC.